This entry features one T cell receptor (beta chain) sequence. These data originate in a study of blood T cell repertoires in COVID-19. Study details: Researchers got acute and convalescent COVID-19 samples from the United States, Italy and Spain. PBMCs, B-cell-depleted T cells, or T cells were the source of the cDNA or gDNA that made up the material.

The CDR3 spans 14 residues. V lost 3 bases and J lost 4; bases outside the gene matches: 3. Germline-derived CDR1 and CDR2 are SGHNT and YYREEE (reference sequence). Authors' processing steps: Nucleated cell counts were estimated from reference gene primer amplification. Sequencing used immunoSEQ multiplex PCR; TCRdb keeps in-frame clones, though not all of them. V, J and clone size derive from that table, while D and trimming were established from the DNA sequence. The profile shows about 240,000 clones, less than 90% of them singletons. This sequence joins TRBV5-4 and TRBJ2-2; 7 bases agree with TRBD2. The sequenced sample consisted of peripheral blood. The sequence was collected from a man aged 55 to 69 with acute or convalescent COVID-19. CDR3 DNA: TGTGCCAGCAGCTCGACTAGCTTCACCGGGGAGCTGTTTTTT. This encodes CASSSTSFTGELFF.